This T cell receptor beta chain was profiled in a study of beta chain features in type 1 diabetes. Study overall: When patients were set against healthy donors, age, gender and cell yields were similar.

All of the isolated RNA was reverse transcribed, so expressed TCRB transcripts were sequenced. TCRdb keeps only in-frame clones here, not all; method: immunoSEQ multiplex PCR. The data contain roughly 730,000 clones, roughly 13% of them singletons. The CDR3 loop spans 12 amino acids. From germline, CDR1 is GTSNPN and CDR2 SVGIG (reference sequence). V dropped 4 bases and J dropped 4 bases, with 10 bases sitting between them. General study findings and limits: Shortening that was moderate but significant affected the TCRB CDR3s of Type 1 diabetes patients in all four CD4+ subsets.

A note on this clone: What it recognizes is unknown.

This sequence was found in a man aged 18 to 29 with type 1 diabetes. V is TRBV30 and J is TRBJ1-2; D gene unclear. Sequenced: naive CD4+ T cells from blood. The CDR3 spells CAWNLGGYGYTF. CDR3 nucleotide sequence: TGTGCCTGGAACCTGGGCGGCTATGGCTACACCTTC.